This TCR beta chain was identified during a study of T cell repertoires in cytomegalovirus infection. Overall study context: Used in the study were CMV epitopes, some recently identified and HLA-C-restricted, others well-studied and HLA-B-restricted. Based on public TCR beta signatures, there were indications of CMV infection and of a matching HLA type. Study-wide points: HLA-C-restricted CMV-specific TCR beta clonotypes were dominant in the ex vivo response.

Germline assignment: CDR1 DFQATT and CDR2 SNEGSKA (reference sequence). Losses at the gene ends were 2 bases for V and 7 bases for J; bases not matched to a gene: 9. The CDR3 is 15 amino acids. Note on this clonotype: Antigen specificity is unknown.

TCRdb recomputed calls from the reads with MiXCR, one row per CDR3 protein. Among a few hundred thousand distinct CDR3 sequences listed, 35% to 50% were seen once. Sequenced material: cultured PBMCs, taken from culture after CMV antigen stimulation. The receptor was isolated from a human donor in good health (CMV status not recorded). Some clones in this sample may be carry-over from other donors' samples. The V and J genes are TRBV20-1 and TRBJ2-1, with 9 bases lining up with TRBD2. CDR3 coding DNA: TGCAGTGCTAGAAGGGCTAGCGGGATTTTTAATGAGCAGTTCTTC. Protein sequence: CSARRASGIFNEQFF.